This T cell receptor (beta chain) originates from a study of cytomegalovirus exposure and HLA in healthy donors. As concerns this clone: Its antigen is not identified.

The donors were part of the validation cohort, which consisted of under 150 subjects and was separate from the first cohort of about 650 subjects. TCRdb's copy holds only in-frame clones and misses some; the assay was immunoSEQ multiplex PCR. Among some 140,000 clones listed, 70% to 90% were seen once. This CDR3 is built from 14 residues. General observations from the study: The TCR clusters that emerged in the first cohort tended, a later analysis found, to co-occur in the approximately 110 validation repertoires. Per published reports, the classifier diagnosed cytomegalovirus status with high specificity and sensitivity. Researchers counted 164 TCR beta chains as cytomegalovirus-associated.

The sequencing sample was made of PBMCs. This sequence joins TRBV1 and TRBJ1-6; whether TRBD1, the table's D call, matches the DNA was not checked. TRBV1 is classified as a pseudogene. This clonotype originated in a man between 18 and 35 years old in good health and CMV-seropositive. CDR3 sequence reads: CTSSQNRGDSPLHF. The CDR3 nucleotides are TGCACCAGCAGCCAAAACAGGGGGGATTCACCCCTCCACTTT.